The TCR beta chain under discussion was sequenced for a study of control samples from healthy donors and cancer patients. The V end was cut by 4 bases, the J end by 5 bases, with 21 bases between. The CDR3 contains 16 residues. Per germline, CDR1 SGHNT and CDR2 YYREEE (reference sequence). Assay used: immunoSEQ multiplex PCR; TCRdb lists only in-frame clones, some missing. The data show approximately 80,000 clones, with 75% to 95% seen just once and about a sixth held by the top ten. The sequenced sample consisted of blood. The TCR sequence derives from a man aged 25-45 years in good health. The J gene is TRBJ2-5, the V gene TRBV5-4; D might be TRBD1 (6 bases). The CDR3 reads CASSDKLGQLGETQYF. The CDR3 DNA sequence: TGTGCCAGCAGCGATAAGTTGGGACAACTAGGGGAGACCCAGTACTTC. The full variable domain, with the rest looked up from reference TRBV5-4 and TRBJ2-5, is ETGVTQSPTHLIKTRGQQVTLRCSSQSGHNTVSWYQQALGQGPQFIFQYYREEENGRGNFPPRFSGLQFPNYSSELNVNALELDDSALYLCASSDKLGQLGETQYFGPGTRLLVL.